This T cell receptor beta chain was captured by sequencing in a study of shared clonotypes between healthy human individuals. Study-wide points: Clonotype sharing across several donors was observed for about 4.8% of naive CD4 clonotypes. Naive subsets generally exceeded memory subsets in estimated richness.

V lost 2 bases, J lost 5 bases, and 10 bases lay in between. Germline CDR1 is SGHRS and CDR2 is YFSETQ. The CDR3 runs to 13 residues. TCRdb's copy holds only in-frame clones and misses some; the assay was immunoSEQ multiplex PCR. Among hundreds of thousands of clones, 73% were seen once, and the ten largest hold around 1.8%. As regards this clone: The antigen is unknown.

Sequencing was performed on memory CD4+ T cells sorted from blood. Subset in this sample: CD45RA-negative fraction. The TCR comes from a woman aged 25-40 years in good health. The J gene is TRBJ2-5, the V gene TRBV5-1; no reliable D call. For the CDR3, the DNA is TGCGCCAGCAGCTTTGGTTTCTTGGAGACCCAGTACTTC. The encoded protein is CASSFGFLETQYF.